The clone carrying this T cell receptor (beta chain) was counted a single time. What it binds is not known. The data derive from a study of T cell repertoires in cytomegalovirus infection. The wider study: Indicated by public TCR beta signatures were CMV infection and matching HLA type.

The germline gives CDR1 MNHEY, CDR2 SVGEGT. V was clipped by 6 bases and J by 7 bases, with 10 bases between them. This CDR3 region has 12 residues. Points from the study as a whole: There were HLA-C-restricted CMV-specific TCR beta clonotypes dominating the ex vivo response.

TCRdb reanalysed the reads using MiXCR and keeps one entry per CDR3 protein. The sample shows 45,000 to 50,000 distinct CDR3 sequences, approximately 19% of them seen only once. This chain joins TRBV6-2 or TRBV6-3 and TRBJ1-5; D gene ambiguous. The material sequenced was CD8+ T cells from cultured PBMCs, taken from culture after CMV antigen stimulation. This clonotype was obtained from a human donor in good health (CMV status not recorded). Some clones in this sample may be carry-over from other donors' samples. For the CDR3, the DNA is TGTGCCAGCAGCGAAATCCCACAGCCCCAGCATTTT. It translates to CASSEIPQPQHF.